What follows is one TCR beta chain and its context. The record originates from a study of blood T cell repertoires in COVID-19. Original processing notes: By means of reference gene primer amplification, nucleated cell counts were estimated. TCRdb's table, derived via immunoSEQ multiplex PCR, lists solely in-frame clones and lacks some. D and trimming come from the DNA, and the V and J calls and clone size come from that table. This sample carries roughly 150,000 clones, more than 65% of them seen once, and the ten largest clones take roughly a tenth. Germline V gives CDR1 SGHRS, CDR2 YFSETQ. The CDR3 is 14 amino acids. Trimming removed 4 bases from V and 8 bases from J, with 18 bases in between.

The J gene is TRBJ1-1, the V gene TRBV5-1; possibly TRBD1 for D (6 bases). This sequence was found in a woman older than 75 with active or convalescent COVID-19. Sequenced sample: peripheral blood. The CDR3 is CASSDGQPYGEAFF. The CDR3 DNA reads TGCGCCAGCAGCGACGGACAGCCTTATGGGGAAGCTTTCTTT.